The table lists the clone carrying this TCR beta chain with a few counts. Its antigen is not identified. A read error may produce the germline difference seen at one junction end. Per the germline V gene, CDR1 is MNHEY and CDR2 is SVGEGT. The CDR3 spans 13 residues. These data belong to a study of T cells in Graves' hyperthyroidism and ophthalmopathy. Study in general: Once the initial diagnosis was made, peripheral blood was obtained before any treatment.

Study-wide findings and caveats: Blood shared most expanded thyroid clonotypes above 0.001. Prediction of ophthalmopathy progression came a median approximately 6 months pre-onset.

RNA transcripts yielded amplified TCR beta CDR3 regions. With the HTBI primer set, the TCR CDR3 went through a first round of RT-PCR. MiXCR, applied by TCRdb to the multiplex PCR reads, yields one record per CDR3 protein. The sample lists about 360,000 distinct CDR3 sequences, approximately 13% occurring once. The source material was blood. The source is a woman aged 18 to 35 with Graves' hyperthyroidism. The rearrangement joins TRBV6-2 or TRBV6-3 to TRBJ1-1, with 8 bases matching TRBD1. This chain's CDR3 is CAGSDRGNTEAFF. CDR3 DNA: TGTGCCGGCAGCGACAGGGGGAACACTGAAGCTTTCTTT.